This TCR beta chain is from a study of blood T cell repertoires in COVID-19. Study background: Samples taken during acute and convalescent COVID-19 were collected in the United States, Italy and Spain. Nucleic acid was either cDNA or gDNA, and it came from T cells, B-cell-depleted T cells, or PBMCs.

Authors' data handling: Nucleated cell number was recorded as an estimate derived from reference gene primer amplification. The protocol was immunoSEQ multiplex PCR, while the TCRdb copy is restricted to in-frame clones and leaves out a portion. That table supplies the V and J calls and clone size; D and trimming were determined from the DNA. The data contain a few hundred thousand clones, approximately 92% of them seen just once; the ten biggest clones take up approximately 5%. Trimming took off 3 bases at V and 15 bases at J, with 12 bases between the two ends. This CDR3 contains 12 residues. The receptor was derived from a middle-aged woman who had recovered from COVID-19. The sample consisted of peripheral blood. The genes are TRBV12-3 or TRBV12-4 and TRBJ1-6, with D perhaps TRBD1 (5 bases). The CDR3 sequence: CASSLGQGGLHF. CDR3 coding DNA: TGTGCCAGCAGTTTGGGTCAGGGAGGCCTCCACTTT.